The next 3 T cell receptor beta chains were all read from a single sample in a study of blood T cell repertoires in COVID-19 (dated by TCRdb to about 2020). Library construction relied on the immunoSEQ multiplex PCR assay. Entries here come from immuneACCESS through TCRdb and include only in-frame sequences with V and J called. Some clones fail to appear in such tables; in the studies checked, an unresolved V gene covers under half of the shortfall, and the cause of the remainder is unknown. The sample contains 140,000 or so clones, roughly 84% of them found a single time. The ten largest clones represent 8% to 9% of the sample. Sequenced: peripheral blood. The receptor set was obtained from a man younger than 40 with COVID-19, enrolled during active disease.

The V gene is TRBV9, the J gene TRBJ2-7; D unclear. The V and J ends lost 0 bases and 6 bases respectively, with 10 bases between them. Germline CDR1 and CDR2: SGDLS and YYNGEE. CDR3 length: 13 residues. The CDR3 DNA follows: TGTGCCAGCAGCGTAGGCCACGGTGGCGAGCAGTACTTC. It is translated as CASSVGHGGEQYF.

The gene calls are TRBV13 and TRBJ2-1; 8 bases fit TRBD2. Germline assignment: CDR1 PRHDT and CDR2 FYEKMQ (reference sequence). This CDR3 comprises 15 residues. The trim removed 8 bases at V and 5 bases at J, leaving 11 bases unmatched. The DNA of the CDR3 is TGTGCCAGCGCTAGCGGGCCGCCGGGGGACAATGAGCAGTTCTTC. This codes for CASASGPPGDNEQFF.

The rearrangement joins TRBV27 to TRBJ2-1, with 14 bases that match TRBD2. There are 17 residues in the CDR3. J lost 3 bases, V lost 2 bases, and 3 bases had no gene match. Per germline, CDR1 MNHEY and CDR2 SMNVEV (reference sequence). The CDR3 DNA reads as TGTGCCAGCAGTTTAAGGGGACTAGCGGGAGTCTACAATGAGCAGTTCTTC. Translation gives CASSLRGLAGVYNEQFF.